This TCR beta chain was identified during a study of tumor-infiltrating lymphocytes in primary liver carcinoma. This clonotype was counted only a few times. Starting material of 450 to 500 ng total RNA yielded TCR beta cDNA via a constant-region primer. Modified slightly, ARM-PCR produced TCR beta libraries over three nested multiplex PCR rounds. TCRdb fed the multiplex PCR reads into MiXCR, producing one record per CDR3 protein. The table includes hundreds of thousands of distinct CDR3 sequences, around three fifths detected once. Unsorted whole blood supplied the RNA, and germline DNA was extracted too. In advance of surgery, roughly 4 milliliters of peripheral blood were collected. The sequence derives from a woman aged 25 to 45 with primary liver carcinoma and hepatitis B virus infection. Sequenced input: peripheral blood.

The DNA for the CDR3 is TGTGCCAGCAGTTTATCTGGGGGCAATTCACCCCTCCACTTT. As protein: CASSLSGGNSPLHF. The chain carries TRBV12-3 or TRBV12-4 and TRBJ1-6; tentative D call: TRBD1 (6 bases). V gave up 2 bases and J gave up 7 bases, with 9 bases separating them. The CDR3 loop spans 14 amino acids.